The 8 T cell receptor beta chains reported below all come from one sample, sequenced in a study of T cells after yellow fever vaccination (dated by TCRdb to between 2018 and 2021). The sample's treatment or condition label is to be understood as: live attenuated yellow fever vaccine strain. The receptor library was made with 5' RACE. The reads were generated on an Illumina NovaSeq 6000. TCRdb passed the public sequencing reads through fastp at Q25 and MiXCR, retaining productive beta sequences. Duplicate CDR3 protein sequences are folded into a single record with the most common DNA and genes. The sample contains a few hundred thousand distinct CDR3 sequences, over 3.5% of them found a single time. The ten largest make up about 26% of the sample. The sample was PBMCs, taken 5 days after the yellow fever booster vaccination. These receptors came from a man younger than 35 who received the YFV17D yellow fever vaccine.

In DNA, the CDR3 is TGTGCCAGCAGTTACTCACAATCCACTGAAGCTTTCTTT. Residues: CASSYSQSTEAFF. The chain links TRBV6-5 to TRBJ1-1; no clear D. The germline CDR1 and CDR2 sequences are MNHEY and SVGAGI. The ends were cut back, 0 bases at V and 4 bases at J, with 6 bases in the middle. The CDR3 totals 13 residues.

This clonotype was seen only a few times. The chain couples TRBV12-5 to TRBJ2-1, with 8 bases identical to TRBD2. The CDR3 contains 13 residues. Losses at the gene ends were 6 bases for V and 7 bases for J; bases not matched to a gene: 5. Germline V lookup: CDR1 LGHNT, CDR2 FRNRAP. The CDR3 DNA reads as TGTGCTAGTGGGCCGGGACTAGGAAATGAGCAGTTCTTC. Its protein product is CASGPGLGNEQFF.

This clonotype was seen a few times. The rearrangement uses TRBV10-3 and TRBJ2-1; 9 bases agree with TRBD1. CDR3 length: 16 amino acids. Trimming took 5 bases from V and 8 from J; bases not matched to a gene: 13. CDR1 and CDR2 from the germline V gene are ENHRY and SYGVKD. The DNA of the CDR3 is TGTGCCATCAGTACGAAGGTAGGACAGGGGTTCGATGAGCAGTTCTTC. It encodes CAISTKVGQGFDEQFF.

On this clonotype itself: Germline and junction disagree at one end, which may indicate a read error. V usage is TRBV7-6 and J usage is TRBJ2-7, with TRBD1 as a possible D gene (5 bases). This CDR3 contains 13 residues. The germline CDR1 and CDR2 sequences are SGHVS and FNYEAQ. The CDR3 nucleotides read TGTGCAAGCAGCTTTTCCAGGGTGGACGAGCAGTACTTC. Translating it yields CASSFSRVDEQYF. Filled out from reference TRBV7-6 and TRBJ2-7, the complete variable domain reads GAGVSQSPRYKVTKRGQDVALRCDPISGHVSLYWYRQALGQGPEFLTYFNYEAQQDKSGLPNDRFSAERPEGSISTLTIQRTEQRDSAMYRCASSFSRVDEQYFGPGTRLTVT.

This clonotype turned up a few times. V usage is TRBV5-5 and J usage is TRBJ2-1; the D is unclear. CDR3 size: 15 residues. The germline gives CDR1 SGHKS, CDR2 YYEKEE (reference sequence). Trimming took 4 bases from V and 2 from J, leaving 13 bases between them. The CDR3 DNA follows: TGTGCCAGCAGCCCAGGAGAGAGGCCCTACAATGAGCAGTTCTTC. This codes for CASSPGERPYNEQFF.

The sample holds a few counts of this clonotype. The chain joins TRBV24-1 to TRBJ2-3; D remains unclear. The V gene lost 3 bases and the J gene lost 0 bases, with 3 bases spanning the gap. CDR1 KGHDR and CDR2 SFDVKD come from the germline V gene. CDR3 length: 13 amino acids. CDR3: CATSDPSTDTQYF. CDR3 in DNA: TGTGCCACCAGTGATCCGAGCACAGATACGCAGTATTTT.

This clonotype was counted only a few times. This chain uses TRBV20-1 with TRBJ2-5, with TRBD1 matching 7 bases. This CDR3 has 13 amino acids. V lost 3 bases, J lost 3 bases, and 4 bases stayed unmatched. Germline CDR1 reads DFQATT; CDR2 reads SNEGSKA (reference sequence). CDR3 amino acids: CSASTGAEETQYF. CDR3 nucleotide sequence: TGCAGTGCTAGCACAGGGGCCGAAGAGACCCAGTACTTC.

This clonotype was counted ten times or more. CDR3: CASSLDRSEAFF. CDR3 nucleotides: TGTGCCAGCAGCCTAGACAGGAGTGAAGCTTTCTTT. This chain links TRBV3-1 with TRBJ1-1; D might be TRBD1 (6 bases). The CDR3 totals 12 residues. CDR1 is LGHDT, CDR2 YNNKEL, per germline (reference sequence). Trimming cost V 4 bases and J 7 bases, with 10 bases left between them.